What follows are 8 T cell receptor beta chains derived from one specimen sequenced in a study of monozygotic twins with inflammatory bowel disease. TCRdb reprocessed the 5' RACE reads and stores each CDR3 protein as one record, lacking DNA. The repertoire table contains approximately 420,000 distinct CDR3 sequences. Sample: blood. Receptors originate from a human donor with ulcerative colitis or Crohn's disease, or a healthy co-twin of an affected twin (not recorded which).

This chain joins TRBV7-7 and TRBJ2-1; TCRdb designates TRBD1, a call that cannot be tested without DNA. This CDR3 contains 18 residues. From germline, CDR1 is SSHAT and CDR2 FNYEAQ (reference sequence). CDR3: CASSPVEGGGANYNEQFF.

CDR3: CSASRRTGPYEQYF. The chain carries TRBV20-1 and TRBJ2-7; the TCRdb call, TRBD2, lacks DNA for checking. The CDR3 contains 14 residues. Germline values: CDR1 DFQATT, CDR2 SNEGSKA (reference sequence).

The chain couples TRBV9 to TRBJ2-5; no DNA is available, so the TRBD1 call from TCRdb remains unchecked. Germline-derived CDR1 and CDR2 are SGDLS and YYNGEE. The CDR3 is made up of 15 amino acids. The CDR3 loop reads CASSPSPPGWETQYF.

The chain employs TRBV3-1 and TRBJ2-5; as DNA is missing, the TRBD2 call by TCRdb cannot be tested. CDR3 size: 18 residues. CDR1 is LGHDT, CDR2 YNNKEL, per germline (reference sequence). CDR3 sequence reads: CASSLGTSGGVIRETQYF.

The J gene is TRBJ2-1, the V gene TRBV12-3 or TRBV12-4; TCRdb proposes TRBD2, but this gene call is untestable without DNA. The CDR3 spans 15 residues. This CDR3 is CASSYRSSGSSEQFF.

V is TRBV7-9 and J is TRBJ1-3. The CDR3 covers 14 residues. Germline V gene lookup returns CDR1 SEHNR and CDR2 FQNEAQ (reference sequence). CDR3 sequence reads: CASSPLSSGNTIYF.

The chain has TRBV12-3 or TRBV12-4 and TRBJ1-5; there is no DNA to check the TCRdb D call of TRBD1. The CDR3 totals 15 residues. The CDR3 loop reads CASSVRGAGNQPQHF.

J is TRBJ2-3 and V is TRBV18. Germline assignment: CDR1 KGHSH and CDR2 LQKENI. The CDR3 has 12 residues. This CDR3 reads CASSEETDTQYF.